This entry lists 32 T cell receptor beta chains sequenced from one sample in a study of CD8 T cells in Susac syndrome. RNA in amounts of roughly 0.45 to 1 ug was reverse transcribed with random hexamers. TCRdb re-derived calls from the immunoSEQ multiplex PCR reads in MiXCR, one entry per CDR3 protein. The repertoire has around 300,000 distinct CDR3 sequences, about nine tenths of them found once; the top ten carry approximately 0.2%. Sequenced sample: CD8+ T cells from PBMCs. These receptors were collected from a human donor with multiple sclerosis.

The table lists this clonotype with a count of one. The genes are TRBV7-6 and TRBJ2-7; TRBD2 matches 12 bases. Germline V gene data show CDR1 as SGHVS and CDR2 as FNYEAQ. J gave up 3 bases and V 5 bases, and 11 bases lay outside the gene matches. This CDR3 comprises 17 residues. The CDR3: CASSPKTGLAGSYEQYF. The CDR3 bases are TGTGCCAGCAGCCCCAAGACCGGACTAGCGGGAAGCTACGAGCAGTACTTC.

A single count supports this clonotype. V usage is TRBV28 and J usage is TRBJ2-3; D gene ambiguous. CDR3 length equals 15 residues. Per the germline V gene, CDR1 is MDHEN and CDR2 is SYDVKM. Trimming removed 5 bases at V and 0 bases at J, with 12 bases between. The DNA for the CDR3 is TGTGCCAGCAGTACGCGACGGATAAGCACAGATACGCAGTATTTT. Translation gives CASSTRRISTDTQYF. Variable domain in full (rest from reference TRBV28 and TRBJ2-3): DVKVTQSSRYLVKRTGEKVFLECVQDMDHENMFWYRQDPGLGLRLIYFSYDVKMKEKGDIPEGYSVSREKKERFSLILESASTNQTSMYLCASSTRRISTDTQYFGPGTRLTVL.

This clonotype was observed once. This chain uses TRBV6-2 or TRBV6-3 with TRBJ1-5; D is possibly TRBD1 (5 bases). The length of the CDR3 is 14 residues. Germline assignment: CDR1 MNHEY and CDR2 SVGEGT. The V end lost 2 bases, the J end lost 3 bases, and 8 bases lay between the germline ends. CDR3 region: CASSYPGDNQPQHF. Here the CDR3 DNA reads TGTGCCAGCAGTTACCCGGGGGACAATCAGCCCCAGCATTTT.

As for this clonotype: One end of the junction fails to match germline, which may point to a read error. The genes are TRBV20-1 and TRBJ2-7; 7 bases map to TRBD2. Germline CDR1 DFQATT, CDR2 SNEGSKA (reference sequence). This CDR3 has 14 amino acids. CDR3 sequence reads: CSARRGGEVYELYF. In nucleotides, the CDR3 is TGCAGTGCCAGACGCGGGGGTGAGGTCTACGAGCTGTACTTC.

The rearrangement joins TRBV3-1 to TRBJ2-3; D is unclear. The V gene lost 6 bases and the J gene lost 2 bases, with 9 bases spanning the gap. This CDR3 spans 13 amino acids. CDR1 and CDR2 from the germline V gene are LGHDT and YNNKEL (reference sequence). CDR3 residues: CASRPLFTDTQYF. As DNA, the CDR3 is TGTGCCAGCAGACCGCTTTTCACAGATACGCAGTATTTT.

The CDR3 bases are TGTGCCAGCAGTACCGGGACAGGGAACACCGGGGAGCTGTTTTTT. Translation: CASSTGTGNTGELFF. The chain carries TRBV12-3 or TRBV12-4 and TRBJ2-2, with 8 bases lining up with TRBD1. The CDR3 totals 15 residues. V shed 5 bases and J 1 base; nucleotides not matched to a gene: 3.

The rearrangement links TRBV4-1 to TRBJ2-7; D is unresolved. CDR1 and CDR2 from the germline V gene are MGHRA and YSYEKL. The CDR3 loop spans 15 amino acids. Trimming removed 5 bases from V and 7 bases from J, with 21 bases in between. The CDR3 DNA is TGCGCCAGCAGCACTACGGGTTCCGGTTTTTTAGAGCAGTACTTC. Residues: CASSTTGSGFLEQYF.

The V gene is TRBV28, the J gene TRBJ1-1; 7 bases align to TRBD1. V lost 6 bases and J lost 5; bases outside the gene matches: 9. The CDR3 is 14 residues long. Germline CDR1 and CDR2: MDHEN and SYDVKM. This CDR3 is CASRHRGGETEAFF. DNA for the CDR3: TGTGCCAGCAGGCACAGGGGAGGTGAGACTGAAGCTTTCTTT.

This clonotype was detected once. This rearrangement joins TRBV9 to TRBJ2-7, with D perhaps TRBD2 (5 bases). Between the trimmed V and J ends, which lost 1 base and 0 bases, there was a span of 8 bases. The CDR3 consists of 14 residues. Looked up from germline, CDR1 is SGDLS and CDR2 is YYNGEE. The DNA of the CDR3 is TGTGCCAGCAGCGTACGTGGGAGCTCCTACGAGCAGTACTTC. Its translation: CASSVRGSSYEQYF. The full variable domain, in which reference TRBV9 and TRBJ2-7 provide the parts outside the CDR3, is DSGVTQTPKHLITATGQRVTLRCSPRSGDLSVYWYQQSLDQGLQFLIQYYNGEERAKGNILERFSAQQFPDLHSELNLSSLELGDSALYFCASSVRGSSYEQYFGPGTRLTVT.

The chain employs TRBV19 and TRBJ2-1; D could derive from TRBD1 or TRBD2 (5 bases each). Germline CDR1 is LNHDA and CDR2 is SQIVND (reference sequence). Trimming took 3 bases from V and 4 from J, leaving 7 bases between them. The CDR3 extends over 13 amino acids. The CDR3: CASSIEGYNEQFF. The DNA for the CDR3 is TGTGCCAGTAGTATTGAGGGGTACAATGAGCAGTTCTTC.

The J gene is TRBJ1-1, the V gene TRBV10-3; D remains ambiguous. CDR1 ENHRY and CDR2 SYGVKD come from the germline V gene. V lost 1 base to trimming and J lost 4 bases, with 7 bases between them. CDR3 length: 13 amino acids. This chain's CDR3 is CAISEWEGTEAFF. The CDR3 DNA reads TGTGCCATCAGTGAGTGGGAGGGCACTGAAGCTTTCTTT.

J is TRBJ1-2 and V is TRBV28, with D possibly being TRBD1 (5 bases). CDR3 length: 15 amino acids. The germline V gene has CDR1 MDHEN and CDR2 SYDVKM. V lost 3 bases, J lost 2 bases, and 13 bases lay in between. This CDR3 is CASSFRRRVNYGYTF. CDR3 nucleotide sequence: TGTGCCAGCAGTTTTCGGCGCAGGGTCAACTATGGCTACACCTTC.

The genes are TRBV24-1 and TRBJ2-1, with TRBD2 matching over 10 bases. Germline V CDR1 and CDR2: KGHDR, SFDVKD. The CDR3 totals 14 residues. Unmatched junction bases numbered 3, after V lost 3 bases and J lost 8 bases. The CDR3 reads CATSDPSGGHEQFF. The CDR3 DNA is TGTGCCACCAGTGATCCTAGCGGGGGTCATGAGCAGTTCTTC.

V and J are TRBV3-1 and TRBJ2-7, with 7 bases aligning to TRBD2. This CDR3 spans 13 amino acids. The V gene's germline CDR1 is LGHDT and CDR2 YNNKEL (reference sequence). The trim removed 4 bases at V and 3 bases at J, leaving 3 bases unmatched. The CDR3 DNA sequence: TGTGCCAGCAGCCCGGGACTAAACTACGAGCAGTACTTC. Amino acids: CASSPGLNYEQYF.

The rearrangement uses TRBV19 and TRBJ1-5; D is ambiguous. The CDR3 spans 14 residues. V was trimmed by 7 bases and J by 3 bases, leaving 13 bases between them. The germline V gene encodes CDR1 LNHDA and CDR2 SQIVND (reference sequence). CDR3 amino acids: CASNFGVNNQPQHF. The CDR3 DNA reads as TGTGCCAGTAACTTCGGGGTGAACAATCAGCCCCAGCATTTT.

This chain links TRBV12-3 or TRBV12-4 with TRBJ2-7; D tentatively reads TRBD1 or TRBD2 (5 bases each). Trimming removed 7 bases from V and 3 bases from J, with 16 bases in between. The CDR3 length is 14 residues. This CDR3 reads CASTPGKTGYEQYF. The CDR3 DNA reads TGTGCCAGCACCCCGGGAAAAACAGGCTACGAGCAGTACTTC.

The V call is TRBV24-1, the J call TRBJ2-7, with a tentative D call TRBD2 (6 bases). The CDR3 covers 17 residues. V was pared by 9 bases and J by 0 bases, with 23 bases between. Germline loops: CDR1 KGHDR, CDR2 SFDVKD. CDR3 coding DNA: TGTGCCACCCCCGGGCTCGGCGGGACGAAAGACTCCTACGAGCAGTACTTC. Amino acids: CATPGLGGTKDSYEQYF.

CDR3 amino acids: CASKTGATEAFF. Here the CDR3 DNA reads TGTGCCAGCAAGACAGGGGCCACTGAAGCTTTCTTT. V is TRBV19 and J is TRBJ1-1; 8 bases match TRBD1. This CDR3 is 12 amino acids long. J gave up 4 bases and V 9 bases, and 4 bases lay outside the gene matches. Germline CDR1 is LNHDA and CDR2 is SQIVND (reference sequence).

The J gene is TRBJ2-2, the V gene TRBV12-3 or TRBV12-4; TRBD1 is a possible D gene (6 bases). The CDR3 spans 13 residues. Trimming cost V 7 bases and J 6 bases, with 12 bases left between them. The CDR3 loop is CASNNKGAGELFF. The DNA for the CDR3 is TGTGCCAGCAACAATAAGGGGGCCGGGGAGCTGTTTTTT.

Worth noting for this clonotype: The DNA is omitted, as the CDR3 cannot be located on it reliably, and the CDR3 follows TCRdb's listing. The chain employs TRBV20-1 and TRBJ2-2; the table assigns TRBD1, which was not confirmed against the DNA. The CDR3 numbers 19 amino acids, ends counted. CDR1 and CDR2 (germline): DFQATT, SNEGSKA (reference sequence). CDR3 region: CSAAAIGRDRFRTPGSCFF.

V is TRBV7-9 and J is TRBJ2-7; 9 nucleotides line up with TRBD1. Germline CDR1 and CDR2: SEHNR and FQNEAQ (reference sequence). V shed 4 bases and J 5 bases; nucleotides not matched to a gene: 9. The CDR3 consists of 15 residues. In nucleotides, the CDR3 is TGTGCCAGCAGCTATTATGTGGACAGGGGCAACGAGCAGTACTTC. The encoded protein is CASSYYVDRGNEQYF.

The chain combines TRBV4-3 with TRBJ2-1; 12 bases map to TRBD1. Germline trimming cut 1 base from V and 9 bases from J; bases unmatched to any gene: 7. This CDR3 region has 16 residues. The germline V gene has CDR1 LGHNA and CDR2 YSLEER. The CDR3 DNA reads as TGCGCCAGCAGCCAAGCCGCCGGGACAGGGGGCAGTGAGCAGTTCTTC. Translation: CASSQAAGTGGSEQFF.

The chain couples TRBV24-1 to TRBJ2-2; 12 nucleotides align to TRBD2. The CDR3 is made up of 19 amino acids. V was pared by 3 bases and J by 5 bases, with 12 bases of the junction left unmatched. Germline V gene lookup returns CDR1 KGHDR and CDR2 SFDVKD. The DNA of the CDR3 is TGTGCCACCAGTGATATGGACAGGGTAGGGACTAGCGGGACCGGGGAGCTGTTTTTT. Its translation: CATSDMDRVGTSGTGELFF.

This clonotype was found a few times. This chain links TRBV20-1 with TRBJ2-7; no clear D gene. Trimming shortened V by 2 bases and J by 5 bases, and 7 bases separated the two germline ends. This CDR3 spans 11 amino acids. Germline lookup yields CDR1 DFQATT and CDR2 SNEGSKA (reference sequence). The CDR3 protein is CSARLVHEQYF. Written as DNA, the CDR3 is TGCAGTGCTAGACTCGTCCACGAGCAGTACTTC.

This CDR3 is CASRHSGIGYYEQYF. CDR3 in DNA: TGTGCCAGCAGACATAGCGGGATAGGGTACTACGAGCAGTACTTC. The chain recombines TRBV27 with TRBJ2-7; 8 bases agree with TRBD2. Germline-derived CDR1 and CDR2 are MNHEY and SMNVEV (reference sequence). V shed 6 bases and J 3 bases; nucleotides not matched to a gene: 10. This CDR3 spans 15 amino acids.

This chain joins TRBV5-6 and TRBJ1-1; D is unclear. There are 13 residues in the CDR3. Germline V gene sequence: CDR1 SGHDT, CDR2 YYEEEE. V lost 3 bases, J lost 4 bases, and 10 bases lay in between. The CDR3 DNA follows: TGTGCCAGCAGCTACTCCGTTGCCACTGAAGCTTTCTTT. This codes for CASSYSVATEAFF.

DNA of the CDR3: TGCGCCAGCAGCCAAGATGTGGCAGGGACGCTAGTCACCGGGGAGCTGTTTTTT. It translates to CASSQDVAGTLVTGELFF. This chain connects TRBV4-3 to TRBJ2-2; D may be TRBD1 or TRBD2 (5 bases each). This CDR3 region has 18 residues. The germline V and J ends were trimmed by 0 bases and 4 bases, with 18 bases remaining between them. The V gene's germline CDR1 is LGHNA and CDR2 YSLEER.

V usage is TRBV7-2 and J usage is TRBJ2-7, with TRBD1 matching over 7 bases. This CDR3 comprises 14 residues. Germline V gene sequence: CDR1 SGHTA, CDR2 FQGNSA. The V segment lost 2 bases and the J segment 3 bases; nucleotides outside the gene matches: 4. The CDR3 DNA is TGTGCCAGCAGCTTAATTGGGACAGTCTACGAGCAGTACTTC. Amino acid sequence: CASSLIGTVYEQYF.

The V gene is TRBV7-9, the J gene TRBJ1-2; possible D gene TRBD1, 5 bases. Trimming took 5 bases from V and 5 from J, leaving 18 bases between them. The CDR3 has 15 residues. CDR1 is SEHNR and CDR2 is FQNEAQ in the germline V gene (reference sequence). CDR3 in DNA: TGTGCCAGCAGCGCGGGGCGGGCAACTTCTTATGGCTACACCTTC. This translates into CASSAGRATSYGYTF.

J is TRBJ2-1 and V is TRBV6-2 or TRBV6-3, with D unresolved. Germline values: CDR1 MNHEY, CDR2 SVGEGT. V was clipped by 0 bases and J by 7 bases, with 7 bases between them. The CDR3 totals 13 residues. CDR3 DNA: TGTGCCAGCAGTTACTCGTTTGTAAATGAGCAGTTCTTC. Translation gives CASSYSFVNEQFF.

The CDR3 here is CATSGGIAEMREETQYF. CDR3 nucleotides: TGTGCCACCAGCGGTGGAATAGCGGAGATGCGCGAAGAGACCCAGTACTTC. The chain employs TRBV15 and TRBJ2-5, with D maybe TRBD2 (6 bases). The CDR3 sequence is 17 residues long. Germline-derived CDR1 and CDR2 are LNHNV and YYDKDF (reference sequence). Trimming took off 5 bases at V and 3 bases at J, with 22 bases between the two ends. The full variable domain, completed using reference TRBV15 and TRBJ2-5, is DAMVIQNPRYQVTQFGKPVTLSCSQTLNHNVMYWYQQKSSQAPKLLFHYYDKDFNNEADTPDNFQSRRPNTSFCFLDIRSPGLGDTAMYLCATSGGIAEMREETQYFGPGTRLLVL.

This clonotype was detected once. The chain is built from TRBV5-4 and TRBJ2-7, with a weak D call TRBD2 (5 bases). Per the germline V gene, CDR1 is SGHNT and CDR2 is YYREEE (reference sequence). The CDR3 spans 12 residues. The V end was cut by 3 bases, the J end by 6 bases, with 10 bases between. The DNA of the CDR3 is TGTGCCAGCAGCTGGGTGGCGGGCGAGCAGTACTTC. Protein product: CASSWVAGEQYF.